A single sample gave rise to the 2 T cell receptor beta chains below, sequenced in a study of T cell responses to AZD1222 COVID-19 vaccine. Clones were sequenced by immunoSEQ multiplex PCR, and TCRdb holds only the in-frame ones, with some missing. This sample carries roughly 130,000 clones, around 90% of them seen once, and the ten largest clones take approximately 1.5%. Here the sequenced sample was peripheral blood, taken on day 0 of AZD1222 vaccination. These receptors all stem from an adult in good health.

This sequence joins TRBV7-2 and TRBJ1-2; 8 nucleotides align to TRBD1. Trimming cost V 6 bases and J 4 bases; bases outside gene matches: 13. Looked up from germline, CDR1 is SGHTA and CDR2 is FQGNSA. This CDR3 has 16 residues. CDR3 in amino acids: CASSPTPGGLIYGYTF. The CDR3 DNA reads TGTGCCAGCAGTCCTACCCCAGGGGGCCTCATCTATGGCTACACCTTC.

The chain uses TRBV5-1 and TRBJ2-7; TRBD1 agrees at 8 bases. The ends lost 2 bases at V and 6 bases at J; junction bases unmatched: 4. The CDR3 length is 13 residues. CDR1 and CDR2 (germline): SGHRS, YFSETQ. The CDR3 loop reads CASSFPDRGEQYF. CDR3 nucleotide sequence: TGCGCCAGCAGCTTCCCCGACAGGGGCGAGCAGTACTTC.